The source of this TCR beta chain is a study of T cell clonality in common variable immunodeficiency. Study outcomes and limitations: Compared with controls, CVID subjects had fewer shared TCRbeta clones. TCRbeta clonality was increased in CVID versus healthy controls. Patient heterogeneity in the CVID cohort limited correlations between repertoire features and clinical complications.

This clone was seen many times. Its specificity is not known. The CDR3 goes on 3 residues after the read ends, and that part is filled in from the germline J gene. Each donor provided roughly 4.5 to 8 ml of heparinized whole blood. The germline V gene encodes CDR1 SGHAT and CDR2 FQNNGV. Trimming removed 4 bases at V and 6 bases at J, with 16 bases between. The CDR3 sequence is 15 residues long. TCRdb's table, derived via immunoSEQ multiplex PCR, lists solely in-frame clones and lacks some. The specimen has about 59,000 clones, none found just once. The sample taken for sequencing was peripheral blood mononuclear cells. This rearrangement joins TRBV11-2 to TRBJ2-1; tentatively, D is TRBD1 (7 bases). The TCR sequence derives from a person aged 18 to 75 in good health. The CDR3 spells CASSSQGDGSNEQFF. The CDR3 DNA, read in part, is TGTGCCAGCAGCTCCCAGGGGGACGGGAGCAATGAG.